This entry describes one T cell receptor (beta chain). The antigen is not known. Assay: immunoSEQ multiplex PCR; the TCRdb copy retains only in-frame clones and omits some. The data hold 400,000 to 550,000 clones, with around 80% observed a single time. This record comes from a study of shared clonotypes between healthy human individuals. Between the trimmed V and J ends, which lost 6 bases and 11 bases, there was a span of 19 bases. This CDR3 region has 13 residues. Looked up from germline, CDR1 is MDHEN and CDR2 is SYDVKM. Study-level results: Only a few donors were included, so the genetic and exposure-history diversity represented was limited.

The chain employs TRBV28 and TRBJ1-1, with a weak D call TRBD1 (5 bases). This clonotype originated in a woman between 40 and 55 years old in good health. Some clones in this sample may be carry-over from other donors' samples. Sequenced material: PBMCs. Written as DNA, the CDR3 is TGTGCCAGCAGGGCCCCAGACAGTCCCCGGGCTTTCTTT. This translates into CASRAPDSPRAFF.